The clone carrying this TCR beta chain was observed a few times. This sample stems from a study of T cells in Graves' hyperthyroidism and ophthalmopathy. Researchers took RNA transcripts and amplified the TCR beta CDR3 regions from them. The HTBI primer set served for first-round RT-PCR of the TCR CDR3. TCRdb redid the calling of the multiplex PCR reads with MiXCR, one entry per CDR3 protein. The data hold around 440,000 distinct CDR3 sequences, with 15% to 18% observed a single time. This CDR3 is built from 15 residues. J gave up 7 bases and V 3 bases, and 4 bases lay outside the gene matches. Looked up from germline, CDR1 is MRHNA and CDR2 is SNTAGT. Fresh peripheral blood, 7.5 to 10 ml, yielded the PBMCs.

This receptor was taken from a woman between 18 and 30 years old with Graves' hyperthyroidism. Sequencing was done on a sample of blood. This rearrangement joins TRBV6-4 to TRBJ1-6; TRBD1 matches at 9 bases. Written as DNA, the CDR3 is TGTGCCAGCAGTGAATCGGGACAGGGAAATTCACCCCTCCACTTT. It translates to CASSESGQGNSPLHF.